This T cell receptor (beta chain) derives from a study of molecular identifiers for immune sequencing clone quantification (dated by TCRdb to 2016 to 2019). For context, the study as a whole: For a replicate experiment, the RNA from either about 20,000 or 100,000 naive CD8 T cells was divided into five aliquots, and four of those aliquots went on to sequencing. This methods study used CD8 T cells to benchmark TCR RNA copy counting and molecular-identifier clustering-based TCR repertoire sequencing (MIDCIRS).

This clonotype occurred many times. No cognate antigen has been identified for it. Base qualities are not at hand, and no much larger clone is one base apart. Libraries of naive CD8 T cells were built from approximately 20,000 to 980,000 sorted cells, with 10%, 30% or 50% of the purified RNA used. On a BD FACSAria II, naive CD8 T cells were FACS-sorted as CD8+CD4-CCR7+CD45RA+ and collected into RLT Plus buffer. To test detection sensitivity, Jurkat RNA equal to fewer than 13 TCR copies was added to samples of roughly 18,000-1,100,000 naive CD8 T cells. CD8 T cells were enriched using RosetteSep CD8+ T Cell Enrichment Cocktail and Ficoll-Paque, and the enriched cells then underwent ACK red cell lysis. Library preparation was by PCR. The sample was run on an Illumina HiSeq 4000. Preparation of bulk TCR libraries followed a previously described approach, with the TCR primers listed in Table S5. Total RNA was purified with the Qiagen AllPrep DNA/RNA kit. Before analysis, reads from multiple sequencing runs of the same library were pooled. The original methods were these. Only reads with exact TCR constant sequence were kept, trimmed to 150 nt, and grouped by their 12-nt molecular barcodes. Reads inside each barcode group were sub-clustered using a 15% Levenshtein threshold, and a quality-weighted consensus sequence was constructed for each RNA molecule. Non-functional sequences were excluded, and lower-count sequences lying one edit away from another sequence were also excluded. Barcode sub-clusters with fewer than 20% of the maximum read count were removed, based on fitting two negative binomial distributions. TCRdb handled the public reads itself, with Q25 trimming in fastp and clone calling in MiXCR, and kept productive beta chains. Each CDR3 protein gets just one entry, which takes the most common genes and DNA from the rows behind it. TCRdb's processing, not the study's, gives the V and J calls here. The sample table records about 65,000 distinct CDR3 sequences; 15% to 20% of these occur just once. The ten biggest clones cover approximately 1.5% of the sample.

What the work shows at the level of the full study, not this receptor alone: The naive libraries included spiked-in Jurkat TCR RNA (10 copies' worth), and this Jurkat TCR RNA is not part of the donor repertoire. In CMV-specific effector cells, over 99% of molecules were held by clones above 20 RNA copies, whereas under 1% of molecules were held by such clones in naive cells. Modeling indicated approximately 3.1 TCR RNA copies recovered per cell, compared with around 9.8 by digital PCR, which implies a capture efficiency of around 30%. When barcode sub-clustering was omitted, TCR diversity was inflated by chimeric consensus sequences, with chimeras reaching as high as 47%. Identical TCR molecules sharing a barcode could cause highly expanded clone sizes to be underestimated. Spiked-in Jurkat TCR RNA equivalent to a single cell was reported to be detectable even among 800,000 to 1,000,000 naive CD8 T cells.

This TCR was recovered from a human donor in good health. Some libraries in this study had Jurkat cell RNA spiked in. Sequenced material: naive CD8+ T cells from blood, with Jurkat cell RNA spiked in. The cell subset or site label here, explained by the study, means: FACS-sorted CD8+CD4-CCR7+CD45RA+ naive T cells.

The encoded CDR3 is CASSVESLAGYNEQFF. The nucleotide sequence is TGTGCCAGCAGCGTAGAAAGCCTAGCGGGTTACAATGAGCAGTTCTTC. The chain uses TRBV9 and TRBJ2-1; the junction holds 8 bases that match TRBD2. From cysteine to phenylalanine, the CDR3 is 16 amino acids long. Only the CDR3 DNA stays, 48 bases, in frame from base 1. After removal of 0 bases from V and 4 bases from J, the junction retains 6 bases not matched to a gene. The germline V gene gives CDR1 as SGDLS and CDR2 as YYNGEE.